This passage covers 14 T cell receptor beta chains from one sample sequenced in a study of radiotherapy plus CTLA-4 blockade in lung cancer. Data came from immunoSEQ multiplex PCR; TCRdb stores just in-frame clones and leaves some out. The data contain tens of thousands of clones, more than 70% of them singletons. Sequenced material: peripheral blood, taken from a patient treated with radiotherapy plus ipilimumab. The receptors shown here come from a human donor with non-small cell lung cancer whose response to radiotherapy plus ipilimumab could not be evaluated.

This clone was found once. The chain joins TRBV4-2 to TRBJ2-7; no definite D call. This CDR3 region has 13 residues. Germline values: CDR1 LGHNA, CDR2 YNFKEQ. V lost 1 base and J lost 6, with 10 bases in between. The CDR3 DNA reads TGTGCCAGCAGCCAAGCACGTGGCATCGAGCAGTACTTC. Its translation: CASSQARGIEQYF.

J is TRBJ1-1 and V is TRBV19, with a weak D call TRBD1 (6 bases). The CDR3 length is 13 residues. Germline V gene sequence: CDR1 LNHDA, CDR2 SQIVND (reference sequence). Trimming cost V 7 bases and J 2 bases, with 11 bases left between them. CDR3 sequence (DNA): TGTGCCAGTACCAGGACAGTTAACACTGAAGCTTTCTTT. This encodes CASTRTVNTEAFF.

The sample holds a few counts of this clone. The chain recombines TRBV5-1 with TRBJ2-3; TRBD2 agrees at 13 bases. The V segment lost 2 bases and the J segment 1 base; nucleotides outside the gene matches: 4. This CDR3 region has 17 residues. Germline V CDR1 and CDR2: SGHRS, YFSETQ. In nucleotides, the CDR3 is TGCGCCAGCAGCTTAGGCGGACTAGCGGGAGGCACAGATACGCAGTATTTT. Amino acid sequence: CASSLGGLAGGTDTQYF.

The chain is built from TRBV11-2 and TRBJ1-3; possible D gene TRBD1, 6 bases. V lost 5 bases and J 0 bases, leaving 17 bases between the germline ends. Germline V CDR1 and CDR2: SGHAT, FQNNGV. The CDR3 runs to 17 residues. CDR3 protein: CASSKQGGGGSGNTIYF. As DNA, the CDR3 is TGTGCCAGCAGCAAACAAGGGGGAGGGGGCTCTGGAAACACCATATATTTT.

This rearrangement joins TRBV2 to TRBJ2-1, with D uncertain. V was cut by 4 bases and J by 10 bases, with 8 bases left in between. Per germline, CDR1 SNHLY and CDR2 FYNNEI. CDR3 length: 11 residues. The CDR3 DNA is TGTGCCAGCAGTGCCCTACGAGAGCAGTTCTTC. The encoded protein is CASSALREQFF.

This rearrangement joins TRBV7-2 to TRBJ2-6, with 9 bases identical to TRBD1. Germline lookup yields CDR1 SGHTA and CDR2 FQGNSA. The CDR3 contains 19 residues. With V trimmed by 3 bases and J by 0 bases, 9 bases remained unmatched. CDR3 bases: TGTGCCAGCAGCTTTTCCGGGACAGGGAGAGGCTCTGGGGCCAACGTCCTGACTTTC. This codes for CASSFSGTGRGSGANVLTF.

Notes on this clone: A read error may produce the germline difference seen at one junction end. This rearrangement joins TRBV7-6 to TRBJ1-2; 7 positions match TRBD1. Germline CDR1 SGHVS, CDR2 FNYEAQ. CDR3 length equals 14 residues. The CDR3 protein is CASSLVSAGGMHYF. In DNA, the CDR3 is TGTGCCAGCAGCTTAGTATCGGCAGGGGGAATGCACTACTTC.

The V and J genes are TRBV11-3 and TRBJ2-7, with D perhaps TRBD1 (6 bases). In germline, CDR1 is SGHNT, CDR2 YENEEA. The V and J ends lost 6 bases and 2 bases respectively, with 26 bases between them. The CDR3 runs 18 residues. Here the CDR3 reads CASSHIGSGGQFAYEQYF. In nucleotides, the CDR3 is TGTGCCAGCAGTCACATAGGCTCGGGTGGACAGTTTGCCTACGAGCAGTACTTC.

V gene TRBV9 combines with J gene TRBJ1-1, with a possible D match to TRBD1 (6 bases). The CDR3 has 14 amino acids. Trimming pared 3 bases from V and 1 base from J, leaving 10 bases between. Germline values: CDR1 SGDLS, CDR2 YYNGEE. CDR3 sequence: CASSANRENTEAFF. The DNA for the CDR3 is TGTGCCAGCAGCGCGAACAGGGAGAACACTGAAGCTTTCTTT.

The V and J genes are TRBV28 and TRBJ1-2; D is ambiguous. Trimming shortened V by 8 bases and J by 11 bases, and 12 bases separated the two germline ends. Germline values: CDR1 MDHEN, CDR2 SYDVKM. The CDR3 length is 10 residues. The DNA of the CDR3 is TGTGCCAGCGGAAGCGGACGGTACACCTTC. It specifies CASGSGRYTF.

This clone appeared once. V and J are TRBV28 and TRBJ2-7; D is undetermined. Trimming took 6 bases from V and 2 from J, leaving 20 bases between them. The CDR3 spans 16 residues. Germline CDR1 reads MDHEN; CDR2 reads SYDVKM. In DNA form, the CDR3 reads TGTGCCAGCAGCCGATCCTTTTTTACCAGGACCTACGAGCAGTACTTC. It translates to CASSRSFFTRTYEQYF.

This chain connects TRBV7-6 to TRBJ2-5, with TRBD1 matching over 10 bases. The CDR3 contains 14 residues. CDR1 and CDR2 (germline): SGHVS, FNYEAQ. Trimming took 4 bases from V and 5 from J; bases not matched to a gene: 4. The CDR3: CASSWTGGVETQYF. The DNA for the CDR3 is TGTGCCAGCAGCTGGACAGGGGGGGTGGAGACCCAGTACTTC.

The chain has TRBV27 and TRBJ2-1; no definite D call. The germline gives CDR1 MNHEY, CDR2 SMNVEV (reference sequence). V dropped 2 bases and J dropped 4 bases, with 12 bases sitting between them. This CDR3 region has 15 residues. This CDR3 reads CASSLSVSSYNEQFF. CDR3 sequence (DNA): TGTGCCAGCAGTTTAAGCGTTAGCTCTTACAATGAGCAGTTCTTC.

The chain couples TRBV6-5 to TRBJ2-2; D may be TRBD2 (7 bases). CDR1 MNHEY and CDR2 SVGAGI come from the germline V gene. CDR3 size: 15 residues. The V end lost 5 bases, the J end lost 7 bases, and 17 bases lay between the germline ends. CDR3 in DNA: TGTGCCAGCAGTAGGGGGGAGGGCCTTTTCGGGGAGCTGTTTTTT. The encoded protein is CASSRGEGLFGELFF.